These 22 T cell receptor beta chains were all obtained from the same sample, sequenced in a study of cytomegalovirus exposure and HLA in healthy donors. The PCR was carried out with 60 Vbeta primers and 13 Jbeta primers. Libraries were prepared by immunoSEQ multiplex PCR; TCRdb keeps only in-frame clonotypes and omits some of them. The table has approximately 150,000 clones, roughly 76% seen once; the top ten hold under 2%. The sample taken for sequencing was PBMCs. The receptors here all came from a female donor in good health and CMV-seronegative.

V is TRBV19 and J is TRBJ2-2; D gene unclear. Trimming pared 1 base from V and 7 bases from J, leaving 4 bases between. CDR1 is LNHDA, CDR2 SQIVND, per germline (reference sequence). The CDR3 runs 12 residues. The CDR3 region is CASSIGGGELFF. The CDR3 DNA is TGTGCCAGTAGTATAGGAGGCGGGGAGCTGTTTTTT. Combining the CDR3 with reference TRBV19 and TRBJ2-2 gives the whole variable domain DGGITQSPKYLFRKEGQNVTLSCEQNLNHDAMYWYRQDPGQGLRLIYYSQIVNDFQKGDIAEGYSVSREKKESFPLTVTSAQKNPTAFYLCASSIGGGELFFGEGSRLTVL.

The chain carries TRBV7-2 and TRBJ2-5; 11 positions agree with TRBD2. Germline CDR1 SGHTA, CDR2 FQGNSA. The V gene end was trimmed by 1 base and the J gene end by 1 base; junction bases not matched to a gene: 8. The CDR3 totals 18 residues. The CDR3 region is CASSLGPRLAGLQETQYF. The CDR3 coding sequence is TGTGCCAGCAGCTTAGGCCCGAGACTAGCGGGGCTCCAAGAGACCCAGTACTTC.

This chain connects TRBV19 to TRBJ2-5; 9 bases are shared with TRBD2. CDR3 length equals 15 residues. The V gene's germline CDR1 is LNHDA and CDR2 SQIVND (reference sequence). Trimming removed 3 bases from V and 1 base from J; junction bases left unmatched: 3. The CDR3 bases are TGTGCCAGTAGTATTGCGGGGGGGCCCCAAGAGACCCAGTACTTC. Translation: CASSIAGGPQETQYF.

The DNA for the CDR3 is TGTGCCAGCAGCTTTCAGGGCGCGGGAGGAGAGACCCAGTACTTC. Amino acid sequence: CASSFQGAGGETQYF. The chain joins TRBV7-2 to TRBJ2-5, with 8 bases that match TRBD2. The germline V gene encodes CDR1 SGHTA and CDR2 FQGNSA. The J segment lost 4 bases and the V segment lost 3 bases, leaving 7 bases of the junction unmatched. The CDR3 covers 15 residues.

This clone was observed a single time. The V gene is TRBV10-3, the J gene TRBJ1-2; D is possibly TRBD1 (5 bases). The CDR3 is made up of 14 amino acids. CDR1 and CDR2 from the germline V gene are ENHRY and SYGVKD. V gave up 3 bases and J gave up 3 bases, with 11 bases separating them. CDR3 amino acids: CAISDRVPDYGYTF. The CDR3 nucleotides read TGTGCCATCAGTGACAGGGTCCCCGACTATGGCTACACCTTC.

Notes on this clone: At the DNA level, this CDR3 is encoded by other sequences in the same sample as well. The chain joins TRBV5-8 to TRBJ1-1, with a tentative D call TRBD1 (5 bases). The V gene's germline CDR1 is SGHTS and CDR2 YDEGEE. This CDR3 contains 13 residues. V was clipped by 4 bases and J by 3 bases, with 10 bases between them. The CDR3: CASSRGLDTEAFF. CDR3 in DNA: TGTGCCAGCAGCAGGGGTTTGGACACTGAAGCTTTCTTT.

The chain employs TRBV6-5 and TRBJ1-1, with 8 bases lining up with TRBD1. This CDR3 spans 15 amino acids. V lost 1 base, J lost 1 base, and 2 bases stayed unmatched. CDR1 MNHEY and CDR2 SVGAGI come from the germline V gene. The CDR3 region is CASSYLDRANTEAFF. In DNA, the CDR3 is TGTGCCAGCAGTTACTTGGACAGGGCGAACACTGAAGCTTTCTTT.

The chain carries TRBV5-1 and TRBJ1-1; 11 nucleotides agree with TRBD1. The V gene's germline CDR1 is SGHRS and CDR2 YFSETQ. After removal of 2 bases from V and 4 bases from J, the junction contained 4 bases not matched to a gene. The CDR3 extends over 15 amino acids. The CDR3 DNA reads TGCGCCAGCAGCTTCCTAGGACAGGGGGCCACTGAAGCTTTCTTT. It specifies CASSFLGQGATEAFF.

V usage is TRBV7-6 and J usage is TRBJ1-1, with TRBD1 as a possible D gene (5 bases). The germline V gene has CDR1 SGHVS and CDR2 FNYEAQ. The CDR3 sequence is 17 residues long. V gave up 1 base and J gave up 0 bases, with 15 bases separating them. CDR3 DNA: TGTGCCAGCAGCTTAGGCGGTGGGGGGGTATTGAACACTGAAGCTTTCTTT. It yields the protein CASSLGGGGVLNTEAFF.

CDR3 in DNA: TGTGCCAGCAGCCCGCACGCCAGCTCCTACGAGCAGTACTTC. It yields the protein CASSPHASSYEQYF. J is TRBJ2-7 and V is TRBV11-3; no reliable D call. The CDR3 contains 14 residues. Trimming left V 5 bases short and J 0 bases short, with 11 bases between. Germline values: CDR1 SGHNT, CDR2 YENEEA.

Remarks on this clone: One end of the junction does not line up with germline, which may come from a read error. The V gene is TRBV7-7, the J gene TRBJ2-7, with TRBD2 matching 9 bases. Germline loops: CDR1 SSHAT, CDR2 FNYEAQ (reference sequence). The CDR3 contains 14 residues. The CDR3: CASSPYSGSYEQYF. Here the CDR3 DNA reads TGTGCTAGCAGCCCTTATAGCGGGAGCTACGAGCAGTACTTC.

The rearrangement uses TRBV14 and TRBJ2-7; a weak D match, TRBD1 (5 bases). Trimming cost V 3 bases and J 6 bases, with 24 bases left between them. CDR1 SGHDN and CDR2 FVKESK come from the germline V gene. This CDR3 has 17 amino acids. The chain's CDR3 is CASSQPTFSGNHGEQYF. The CDR3 DNA is TGTGCCAGCAGCCAGCCCACATTCTCAGGGAATCACGGCGAGCAGTACTTC.

This rearrangement joins TRBV12-5 to TRBJ1-6, with D possibly matching TRBD1 (5 bases). This CDR3 is 11 amino acids long. V was pared by 6 bases and J by 13 bases, with 10 bases between. Germline V CDR1 and CDR2: LGHNT, FRNRAP. CDR3 DNA sequence: TGTGCTAGTGGCCTGGAGGGGCCCCTCCACTTT. Translation: CASGLEGPLHF.

The chain uses TRBV5-1 and TRBJ1-1, with 11 bases identical to TRBD1. CDR3 length: 19 residues. Losses at the gene ends were 2 bases for V and 0 bases for J; bases not matched to a gene: 12. Germline V gives CDR1 SGHRS, CDR2 YFSETQ. The CDR3: CASSFPGEPGQGVNTEAFF. The CDR3 DNA is TGCGCCAGCAGCTTCCCGGGGGAGCCGGGACAGGGGGTGAACACTGAAGCTTTCTTT. The whole variable domain, filled in from reference TRBV5-1 and TRBJ1-1, reads KAGVTQTPRYLIKTRGQQVTLSCSPISGHRSVSWYQQTPGQGLQFLFEYFSETQRNKGNFPGRFSGRQFSNSRSEMNVSTLELGDSALYLCASSFPGEPGQGVNTEAFFGQGTRLTVV.

Here the CDR3 reads CASSLRSAPYPDTQYF. As DNA, the CDR3 is TGTGCCAGCAGCCTCCGATCAGCGCCGTACCCAGATACGCAGTATTTT. The genes are TRBV7-7 and TRBJ2-3; D remains ambiguous. The CDR3 is 16 residues long. The germline V gene has CDR1 SSHAT and CDR2 FNYEAQ (reference sequence). Between the trimmed V and J ends, which lost 5 bases and 4 bases, there was a span of 19 bases.

Here the CDR3 reads CASTSLLSPYYNEQFF. DNA of the CDR3: TGTGCCAGCACGTCTTTACTCTCCCCGTATTACAATGAGCAGTTCTTC. The chain uses TRBV7-9 and TRBJ2-1; D gene unclear. Germline V gene lookup returns CDR1 SEHNR and CDR2 FQNEAQ (reference sequence). The V and J ends lost 7 bases and 4 bases respectively, with 20 bases between them. This CDR3 region has 16 residues.

This clone was seen only once. The chain carries TRBV28 and TRBJ1-1; TRBD1 might be the D (6 bases). Germline CDR1 reads MDHEN; CDR2 reads SYDVKM. V was shortened by 9 bases and J by 7 bases, with 18 bases between the two germline ends. The CDR3 length is 13 residues. DNA of the CDR3: TGTGCCAGTATACAGGGTGGGGCGGATGAAGCTTTCTTT. Translation: CASIQGGADEAFF.

This chain joins TRBV27 and TRBJ2-5; 9 nucleotides agree with TRBD2. The J call is in doubt because the DNA end fits TRBJ2-7 better. Germline values: CDR1 MNHEY, CDR2 SMNVEV (reference sequence). This CDR3 comprises 16 residues. The CDR3, as DNA: TGTGCCAGCAGTTTTCCAGCGGGAGGCCCTGGCTACGAGCAGTACTTC. Its protein product is CASSFPAGGPGYEQYF.

V usage is TRBV27 and J usage is TRBJ1-1; TRBD1 matches at 9 bases. Germline V gene lookup returns CDR1 MNHEY and CDR2 SMNVEV (reference sequence). Trimming removed 5 bases from V and 5 bases from J; junction bases left unmatched: 6. The CDR3 is 14 residues long. The CDR3 DNA reads TGTGCCAGCAGTACGGACAGGGGTGAAACTGAAGCTTTCTTT. This encodes CASSTDRGETEAFF.

The rearrangement joins TRBV28 to TRBJ1-2; a weak D match, TRBD1 (5 bases). Germline V gene lookup returns CDR1 MDHEN and CDR2 SYDVKM. This CDR3 is built from 15 residues. V was cut by 5 bases and J by 4 bases, with 17 bases left in between. The CDR3 nucleotides are TGTGCCAGCAGTCGGGGAGGGACGGGAGGCTATGGCTACACCTTC. Amino acid sequence: CASSRGGTGGYGYTF.

V is TRBV9 and J is TRBJ2-1; perhaps TRBD2 as D (5 bases). Germline CDR1 SGDLS, CDR2 YYNGEE. Trimming took off 0 bases at V and 5 bases at J, with 12 bases between the two ends. CDR3 size: 15 residues. CDR3 bases: TGTGCCAGCAGCGTAGCGAGAGGCGGGCACAATGAGCAGTTCTTC. It yields the protein CASSVARGGHNEQFF.

There are a few counts of this clone. This chain links TRBV7-9 with TRBJ1-1; 7 positions match TRBD1. This CDR3 is 15 amino acids long. Trimming took 5 bases from V and 0 from J; bases not matched to a gene: 6. Germline CDR1 SEHNR, CDR2 FQNEAQ (reference sequence). The CDR3 region is CASSHRGSMNTEAFF. CDR3 bases: TGTGCCAGCAGCCACAGGGGATCGATGAACACTGAAGCTTTCTTT.